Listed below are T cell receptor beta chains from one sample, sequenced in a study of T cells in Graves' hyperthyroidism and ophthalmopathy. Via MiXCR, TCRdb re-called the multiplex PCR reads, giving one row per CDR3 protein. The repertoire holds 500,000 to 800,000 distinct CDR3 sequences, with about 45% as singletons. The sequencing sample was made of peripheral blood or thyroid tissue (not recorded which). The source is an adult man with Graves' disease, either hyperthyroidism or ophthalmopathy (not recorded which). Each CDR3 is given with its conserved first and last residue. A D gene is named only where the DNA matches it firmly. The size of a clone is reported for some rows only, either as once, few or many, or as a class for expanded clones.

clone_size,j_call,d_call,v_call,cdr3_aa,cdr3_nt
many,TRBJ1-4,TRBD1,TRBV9,CASSVGTGDEKLFF,TGTGCCAGCAGCGTCGGGACAGGGGATGAAAAACTGTTTTTT
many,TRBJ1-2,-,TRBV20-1,CSATKQGFSYGYTF,TGCAGTGCTACTAAACAGGGTTTCAGCTATGGCTACACCTTC
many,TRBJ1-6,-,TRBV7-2,CASSLSGNSPLHF,TGTGCCAGCAGCTTATCGGGTAATTCACCCCTCCACTTT
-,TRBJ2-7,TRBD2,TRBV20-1,CSVGTSGLSYEQYF,TGCAGTGTCGGGACTAGCGGACTATCCTACGAGCAGTACTTC
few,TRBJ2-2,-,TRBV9,CASSVEGGRNTGELFF,TGTGCCAGCAGCGTGGAGGGCGGGCGGAACACCGGGGAGCTGTTTTTT
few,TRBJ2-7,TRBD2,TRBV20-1,CSARSLAGVGEQYF,TGCAGTGCTAGATCCCTAGCGGGAGTGGGCGAGCAGTACTTC
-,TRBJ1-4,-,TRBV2,CASSFSGVEDEKLFF,TGTGCCAGCAGTTTCTCGGGGGTTGAGGATGAAAAACTGTTTTTT
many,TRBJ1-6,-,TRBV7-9,CASSSTGNSPLHF,TGTGCCAGCAGCTCTACAGGGAATTCACCCCTCCACTTT
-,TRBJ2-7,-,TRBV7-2,CASSWAQPAHEQYF,TGTGCCAGCAGCTGGGCCCAGCCGGCCCACGAGCAGTACTTC
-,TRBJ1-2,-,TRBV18,CASSPPSLNYGYTF,TGTGCCAGCTCACCACCCAGTCTTAACTATGGCTACACCTTC
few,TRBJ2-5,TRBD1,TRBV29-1,CSGFRGLGQETQYF,TGCAGCGGATTCAGGGGGCTAGGACAAGAGACCCAGTACTTC
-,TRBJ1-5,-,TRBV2,CASSLGLQRRSHF,TGTGCCAGCAGTTTGGGGCTTCAACGAAGATCGCATTTT
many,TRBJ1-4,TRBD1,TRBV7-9,CASSLEQGDEKLFF,TGTGCCAGCAGCTTAGAACAGGGGGACGAAAAACTGTTTTTT
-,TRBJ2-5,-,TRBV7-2,CASSRATDREISETQYF,TGCGCCAGCAGCCGGGCCACGGATAGGGAAATTTCAGAGACCCAGTACTTC
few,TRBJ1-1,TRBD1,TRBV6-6,CASSPRGRTEAFF,TGTGCCAGCAGCCCCAGGGGGCGGACTGAAGCTTTCTTT
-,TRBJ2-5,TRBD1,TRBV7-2,CASSFRDRGEQETQYF,TGTGCCAGCAGCTTCCGGGACAGGGGGGAACAAGAGACCCAGTACTTC
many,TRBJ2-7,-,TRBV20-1,CSAREVANYEQYF,TGCAGTGCTAGAGAGGTAGCGAACTACGAGCAGTACTTC
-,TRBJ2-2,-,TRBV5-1,CASSLGAGATGELFF,TGCGCCAGCAGCTTGGGGGCAGGAGCCACCGGGGAGCTGTTTTTT
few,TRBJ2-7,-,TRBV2,CASTPPDRPYEQYF,TGTGCCAGCACCCCCCCGGACAGACCCTACGAGCAGTACTTC
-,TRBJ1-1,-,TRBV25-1,CASSILTGENTEAFF,TGTGCCAGCAGTATCCTGACAGGCGAGAACACTGAAGCTTTCTTT
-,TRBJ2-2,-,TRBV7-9,CASSPKGDSGELFF,TGTGCCAGCAGCCCTAAGGGTGATTCCGGGGAGCTGTTTTTT
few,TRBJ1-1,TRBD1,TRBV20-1,CSVPTGFNTEAFF,TGCAGTGTCCCGACAGGGTTTAACACTGAAGCTTTCTTT
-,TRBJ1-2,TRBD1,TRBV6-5,CASSARDRSYGYTF,TGTGCCAGCAGTGCAAGGGACAGATCCTATGGCTACACCTTC
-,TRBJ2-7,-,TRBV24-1,CATSRGNEQYF,TGTGCCACCAGTCGGGGGAACGAGCAGTACTTC
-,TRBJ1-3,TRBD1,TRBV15,CATSREFGDRGNTIYF,TGTGCCACCAGCAGAGAGTTTGGGGACAGGGGAAACACCATATATTTT
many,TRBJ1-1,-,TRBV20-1,CSARGGDTEAFF,TGCAGTGCTAGAGGGGGGGACACTGAAGCTTTCTTT
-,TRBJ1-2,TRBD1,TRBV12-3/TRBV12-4,CASSLEEGAGSYTF,TGTGCCAGCAGCTTGGAGGAGGGGGCGGGTAGCTACACCTTC
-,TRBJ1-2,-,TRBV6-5,CASSYSTQSSGYTF,TGTGCCAGCAGTTACTCGACCCAATCTTCTGGCTACACCTTC
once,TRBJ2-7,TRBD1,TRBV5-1,CASRPHGTVAYEQYF,TGCGCCAGCAGACCCCACGGGACAGTCGCCTACGAGCAGTACTTC
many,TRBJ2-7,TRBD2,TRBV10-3,CAIISSGGNEQYF,TGTGCCATCATATCTAGCGGGGGTAACGAGCAGTACTTC
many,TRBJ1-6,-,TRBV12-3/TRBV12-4,CASSWRRSPLHF,TGTGCCAGCAGTTGGAGACGATCACCCCTCCACTTT
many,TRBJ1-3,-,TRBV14,CASSQGFGNTIYF,TGTGCCAGCAGCCAGGGATTCGGAAACACCATATATTTT
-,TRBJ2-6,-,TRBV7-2,CASSLGEGGSGANVLTF,TGTGCCAGCAGCTTAGGCGAGGGAGGCTCTGGGGCCAACGTCCTGACTTTC
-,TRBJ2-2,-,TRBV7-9,CASRPTGRATGELFF,TGTGCCAGCAGACCAACGGGACGGGCCACCGGGGAGCTGTTTTTT
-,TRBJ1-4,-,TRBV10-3,CAISEQFGEKLFF,TGTGCCATCAGTGAACAGTTTGGGGAAAAACTGTTTTTT
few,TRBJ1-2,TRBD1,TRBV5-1,CASSLQDRAGYTF,TGCGCCAGCAGCCTACAGGACAGGGCCGGTTACACCTTC
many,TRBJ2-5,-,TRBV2,CASYPGRLGRETQYF,TGTGCCAGCTACCCAGGGCGACTGGGGAGGGAGACCCAGTACTTC
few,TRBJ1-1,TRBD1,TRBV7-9,CALAGGRGLGGGYTEAFF,TGTGCCCTGGCTGGGGGCAGGGGGCTCGGAGGAGGTTACACTGAAGCTTTCTTT
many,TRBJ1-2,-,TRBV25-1,CASSEFGGGLHGYTF,TGTGCCAGCAGTGAATTCGGGGGGGGGCTTCATGGCTACACCTTC
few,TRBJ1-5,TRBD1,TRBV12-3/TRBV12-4,CASSSGTGGINQPQHF,TGTGCCAGCAGCTCTGGGACAGGGGGAATCAATCAGCCCCAGCATTTT
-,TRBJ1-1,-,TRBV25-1,CASSFPGVGTEAFF,TGTGCCAGCAGTTTCCCCGGGGTGGGCACTGAAGCTTTCTTT
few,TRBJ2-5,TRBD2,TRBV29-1,CSVEDTSGSGGWTQYF,TGCAGCGTTGAAGACACTAGCGGGAGTGGCGGATGGACCCAGTACTTC